This TCR beta chain was sequenced for a study of Graves' ophthalmopathy and Graves' hyperthyroidism. Amplified TCR beta CDR3 regions were obtained using RNA transcripts as template. Second-round multiplex PCR followed a first-round RT-PCR using HTBI primers. Via MiXCR, TCRdb re-called the multiplex PCR reads, giving one row per CDR3 protein. Of about 39,000 distinct CDR3 sequences in the sample, roughly 50% are singletons; the top ten hold approximately 24%. CDR3 length equals 11 residues. CDR1 is DFQATT and CDR2 is SNEGSKA in the germline V gene (reference sequence). Between the trimmed V and J ends, which lost 4 bases and 0 bases, there was a span of 3 bases.

The TCR comes from an adult woman with stable Graves' hyperthyroidism. Input material: peripheral blood. This chain connects TRBV20-1 to TRBJ2-5; D is unclear. CDR3 in DNA: TGCAGTGCTACCAACCAAGAGACCCAGTACTTC. Translation gives CSATNQETQYF.